Below are 29 T cell receptor beta chains sequenced from a single sample in a study of shared clonotypes between healthy human individuals. Data came from immunoSEQ multiplex PCR; TCRdb stores just in-frame clones and leaves some out. The repertoire holds about 1 million clones, with around 74% as singletons. Sequenced sample: memory CD4+ T cells sorted from blood. Subset noted: CD45RA-negative fraction. The source is a man aged 18 to 30 in good health.

V is TRBV18 and J is TRBJ2-7; 7 positions match TRBD1. Germline CDR1 reads KGHSH; CDR2 reads LQKENI. This CDR3 has 15 residues. Trimming took 5 bases from V and 7 from J; bases not matched to a gene: 14. Written as DNA, the CDR3 is TGTGCCAGCTCAACAACCAAGACAGGGTCTCTGGAGCAGTACTTC. This translates into CASSTTKTGSLEQYF.

CDR3 amino acids: CASSRSDVNNSPLHF. For the CDR3, the DNA is TGTGCCAGCAGTCGCTCGGATGTTAATAATTCACCCCTCCACTTT. The chain carries TRBV6-5 and TRBJ1-6; D unresolved. CDR3 length equals 15 residues. The V end lost 5 bases, the J end lost 5 bases, and 13 bases lay between the germline ends. In germline, CDR1 is MNHEY, CDR2 SVGAGI.

This rearrangement joins TRBV6-5 to TRBJ1-4; maybe TRBD1 (5 bases). Germline loops: CDR1 MNHEY, CDR2 SVGAGI. Trimming pared 8 bases from V and 5 bases from J, leaving 12 bases between. The CDR3 is made up of 13 amino acids. The CDR3 here is CASRDGGNEKLFF. The CDR3 nucleotides read TGTGCCAGCCGCGATGGGGGAAATGAAAAACTGTTTTTT.

This clone has just one count. The chain is built from TRBV19 and TRBJ2-7; the D is unclear. This CDR3 has 14 residues. V dropped 5 bases and J dropped 0 bases, with 11 bases sitting between them. Looked up from germline, CDR1 is LNHDA and CDR2 is SQIVND (reference sequence). The CDR3 DNA reads as TGTGCCAGTAGTCCATCCCCAGACTCCTACGAGCAGTACTTC. Translation: CASSPSPDSYEQYF. The full variable domain, with the rest looked up from reference TRBV19 and TRBJ2-7, is DGGITQSPKYLFRKEGQNVTLSCEQNLNHDAMYWYRQDPGQGLRLIYYSQIVNDFQKGDIAEGYSVSREKKESFPLTVTSAQKNPTAFYLCASSPSPDSYEQYFGPGTRLTVT.

A remark on this clone: Given a far larger clone just one base away, this is likely a sequencing read error. The chain has TRBV29-1 and TRBJ1-1; no clear D gene. Germline CDR1 reads SQVTM; CDR2 reads ANQGSEA. The CDR3 loop spans 11 amino acids. The CDR3 is CSVIPNAEAFF. CDR3 DNA sequence: TGCAGCGTAATCCCGAACGCTGAAGCTTTCTTT.

The chain couples TRBV29-1 to TRBJ1-3; D is ambiguous. CDR3 length: 12 residues. With 7 bases removed from V and 4 bases from J, the gap between germline ends came to 11 bases. The germline gives CDR1 SQVTM, CDR2 ANQGSEA. The CDR3 loop reads CSASSNGNTIYF. The CDR3 nucleotides are TGCAGCGCGAGCTCCAACGGAAACACCATATATTTT.

This chain joins TRBV2 and TRBJ2-7; unclear D gene. The CDR3 totals 13 residues. The V and J ends lost 6 bases and 4 bases respectively, with 13 bases between them. CDR1 and CDR2 (germline): SNHLY, FYNNEI. The CDR3, as DNA: TGTGCCAGCAGAGACCCGACTGCGTACGAGCAGTACTTC. It specifies CASRDPTAYEQYF.

The chain carries TRBV28 and TRBJ1-6; D might be TRBD1 (5 bases). The CDR3 has 15 residues. V was pared by 5 bases and J by 8 bases, with 16 bases between. Germline V CDR1 and CDR2: MDHEN, SYDVKM. The CDR3: CASSPIDRDHSPLHF. The CDR3 region has the DNA TGTGCCAGCAGTCCGATTGACCGGGACCATTCACCCCTCCACTTT.

This chain joins TRBV6-6 and TRBJ1-6; TRBD1 is a possible D gene (5 bases). CDR3 length: 15 amino acids. Germline V CDR1 and CDR2: MNHNY, SVGAGI (reference sequence). Between the trimmed V and J ends, which lost 6 bases and 10 bases, there was a span of 19 bases. The CDR3 bases are TGTGCCAGCAGCGATACGGGACCCCTGGACTCACCCCTCCACTTT. Translating gives CASSDTGPLDSPLHF.

With regard to this clone: A much more abundant neighbour one base away suggests this may be a read error. In the same sample, other DNA sequences code for this CDR3. The rearrangement links TRBV7-9 to TRBJ2-2; D gene ambiguous. The CDR3 covers 12 residues. Germline-derived CDR1 and CDR2 are SEHNR and FQNEAQ (reference sequence). V was trimmed by 6 bases and J by 2 bases, leaving 4 bases between them. The CDR3 loop is CASSPNTGELFF. CDR3 in DNA: TGTGCCAGCAGTCCCAACACCGGGGAGCTGTTTTTT.

This clone was observed a handful of times. This CDR3 is also generated by other DNA sequences in the sample. The J gene is TRBJ2-3, the V gene TRBV11-3; no firm D call. CDR3 length: 12 amino acids. Germline V gene data show CDR1 as SGHNT and CDR2 as YENEEA. V was clipped by 3 bases and J by 3 bases, with 4 bases between them. The CDR3: CASSLRTDTQYF. CDR3 bases: TGTGCCAGCAGCTTGAGAACAGATACGCAGTATTTT.

This clone was counted only a few times. It may be a read error: a sequence one base away is much more abundant. V is TRBV20-1 and J is TRBJ1-1; D is unclear. The germline V gene encodes CDR1 DFQATT and CDR2 SNEGSKA (reference sequence). The V and J ends lost 5 bases and 1 base respectively, with 5 bases between them. This CDR3 has 11 amino acids. The CDR3 region is CSALENTEAFF. The CDR3 coding sequence is TGCAGTGCTCTAGAGAACACTGAAGCTTTCTTT.

This clone has only a few counts. Different DNA sequences within this sample yield the same CDR3. The V gene is TRBV5-1, the J gene TRBJ2-2; no reliable D call. Trimming stripped 1 base from V and 3 bases from J, with 4 bases between. This CDR3 has 13 amino acids. Per the germline V gene, CDR1 is SGHRS and CDR2 is YFSETQ. CDR3 DNA: TGCGCCAGCAGCTTGTCTGACACCGGGGAGCTGTTTTTT. Translation: CASSLSDTGELFF.

V gene TRBV5-1 combines with J gene TRBJ2-7; 15 nucleotides line up with TRBD2. This CDR3 has 17 residues. V lost 4 bases and J lost 5; bases outside the gene matches: 10. Germline V gene sequence: CDR1 SGHRS, CDR2 YFSETQ. CDR3 bases: TGCGCCAGCAGCCCAGGACTAGCGGGGGGGCAGGGCCACGAGCAGTACTTC. Its translation: CASSPGLAGGQGHEQYF.

The chain uses TRBV27 and TRBJ2-2, with D maybe TRBD1 (6 bases). Between the trimmed V and J ends, which lost 7 bases and 4 bases, there was a span of 16 bases. This CDR3 has 15 residues. The germline V gene encodes CDR1 MNHEY and CDR2 SMNVEV (reference sequence). The CDR3 here is CASKKGRGPTGELFF. As DNA, the CDR3 is TGTGCCAGCAAAAAGGGCAGGGGACCCACCGGGGAGCTGTTTTTT.

The count of this clone is one. The genes are TRBV7-2 and TRBJ2-7; D perhaps matches TRBD2 (6 bases). This CDR3 contains 14 residues. Trimming removed 4 bases from V and 5 bases from J, with 15 bases in between. CDR1 and CDR2 from the germline V gene are SGHTA and FQGNSA. CDR3 sequence reads: CASSSPGGINEQYF. CDR3 bases: TGTGCCAGCAGCTCGCCCGGCGGGATCAACGAGCAGTACTTC.

CDR3 amino acids: CASSAGQGTQPGELFF. The DNA for the CDR3 is TGCGCCAGCAGCGCGGGACAGGGAACCCAACCCGGGGAGCTGTTTTTT. The V and J genes are TRBV5-1 and TRBJ2-2; 9 positions agree with TRBD1. The CDR3 is 16 residues long. Germline CDR1 is SGHRS and CDR2 is YFSETQ. Trimming took 4 bases from V and 6 from J; bases not matched to a gene: 10.

This clone was picked up one time. The rearrangement uses TRBV5-1 and TRBJ1-1; D remains unclear. Trimming took off 4 bases at V and 1 base at J, with 11 bases between the two ends. The CDR3 is 14 amino acids. Germline V CDR1 and CDR2: SGHRS, YFSETQ. The CDR3 protein is CASSVSVANTEAFF. For the CDR3, the DNA is TGCGCCAGCAGCGTGTCAGTGGCGAACACTGAAGCTTTCTTT.

The sample holds a few counts of this clone. The chain combines TRBV11-2 with TRBJ1-6; 10 bases agree with TRBD1. V gave up 5 bases and J gave up 10 bases; unmatched junction bases: 5. The CDR3 spans 14 residues. Germline lookup yields CDR1 SGHAT and CDR2 FQNNGV. The CDR3 bases are TGTGCCAGCAGCGCCGGACAGGGGGTCTCACCCCTCCACTTT. Its translation is CASSAGQGVSPLHF.

The chain employs TRBV25-1 and TRBJ1-1; no clear D. The germline gives CDR1 MGHDK, CDR2 SYGVNS. V was pared by 3 bases and J by 4 bases, with 15 bases between. The CDR3 length is 15 residues. The CDR3 bases are TGTGCCAGCAGTGATAGGTCCGACTTACCCACTGAAGCTTTCTTT. Protein product: CASSDRSDLPTEAFF.

The chain couples TRBV4-1 to TRBJ2-1, with 10 bases lining up with TRBD1. Germline V lookup: CDR1 MGHRA, CDR2 YSYEKL. The CDR3 runs to 15 residues. V shed 0 bases and J 10 bases; nucleotides not matched to a gene: 6. This CDR3 is CASSQEGDRGGEQFF. Here the CDR3 DNA reads TGCGCCAGCAGCCAAGAGGGGGACAGGGGCGGAGAGCAGTTCTTC.

The CDR3 region is CASSPGTGPYNEQFF. In DNA form, the CDR3 reads TGCGCCAGCAGCCCCGGGACAGGACCCTACAATGAGCAGTTCTTC. The chain has TRBV5-1 and TRBJ2-1; 8 bases map to TRBD1. CDR1 is SGHRS, CDR2 YFSETQ, per germline. The CDR3 consists of 15 residues. After removal of 4 bases from V and 2 bases from J, the junction contained 5 bases not matched to a gene. Variable domain in full (rest from reference TRBV5-1 and TRBJ2-1): KAGVTQTPRYLIKTRGQQVTLSCSPISGHRSVSWYQQTPGQGLQFLFEYFSETQRNKGNFPGRFSGRQFSNSRSEMNVSTLELGDSALYLCASSPGTGPYNEQFFGPGTRLTVL.

This chain uses TRBV7-4 with TRBJ1-5; unclear D gene. Germline V CDR1 and CDR2: SGHVT, SQSDAQ. The CDR3 loop spans 16 amino acids. V was trimmed by 2 bases and J by 5 bases, leaving 16 bases between them. The CDR3 nucleotides read TGTGCCAGCAGCTTACGAGAGAGCCTTCTGTATCAGCCCCAGCATTTT. Its translation: CASSLRESLLYQPQHF.

CDR3: CASSIDRGGTQYF. As DNA, the CDR3 is TGTGCCAGTAGTATCGACAGGGGGGGGACCCAGTACTTC. The chain has TRBV19 and TRBJ2-5; the match to TRBD1 covers 9 bases. The germline gives CDR1 LNHDA, CDR2 SQIVND (reference sequence). The CDR3 loop spans 13 amino acids. J gave up 7 bases and V 3 bases, and 3 bases lay outside the gene matches.

The chain joins TRBV7-2 to TRBJ1-2, with D perhaps matching TRBD1 (5 bases). Germline CDR1 reads SGHTA; CDR2 reads FQGNSA. The CDR3 covers 13 residues. V lost 7 bases to trimming and J lost 7 bases, with 16 bases between them. The CDR3 sequence is CASNLQGGVGYTF. The CDR3, as DNA: TGTGCCAGCAATCTCCAGGGAGGGGTTGGCTACACCTTC.

This rearrangement joins TRBV2 to TRBJ2-5, with 8 bases aligning to TRBD1. The CDR3 is 15 amino acids. V shed 4 bases and J 4 bases; nucleotides not matched to a gene: 8. CDR1 is SNHLY and CDR2 is FYNNEI in the germline V gene. CDR3: CASSVGTGGVETQYF. CDR3 DNA sequence: TGTGCCAGCAGTGTTGGGACAGGAGGCGTAGAGACCCAGTACTTC.

J is TRBJ2-7 and V is TRBV7-2; tentatively, D is TRBD2 (6 bases). The CDR3 contains 15 residues. Germline loops: CDR1 SGHTA, CDR2 FQGNSA. V was clipped by 1 base and J by 6 bases, with 16 bases between them. CDR3 region: CASSLGILPGGEQYF. CDR3 in DNA: TGTGCCAGCAGCTTAGGGATATTACCCGGGGGCGAGCAGTACTTC.

This clone was recorded only once. This rearrangement joins TRBV7-2 to TRBJ2-1, with 9 bases aligning to TRBD2. CDR1 is SGHTA, CDR2 FQGNSA, per germline. The CDR3 runs to 15 residues. Trimming removed 4 bases from V and 4 bases from J; junction bases left unmatched: 5. For the CDR3, the DNA is TGTGCCAGCAGCTCTGGGCGGGAGGGGTACAATGAGCAGTTCTTC. This encodes CASSSGREGYNEQFF.

The table lists this clone with a count of one. The chain recombines TRBV7-2 with TRBJ1-4, with 9 positions matching TRBD1. This CDR3 has 15 residues. Germline assignment: CDR1 SGHTA and CDR2 FQGNSA. The V gene end was trimmed by 1 base and the J gene end by 7 bases; junction bases not matched to a gene: 4. In DNA, the CDR3 is TGTGCCAGCAGCTTAGGGACAGGGGCGGGTGAAAAACTGTTTTTT. Its protein is CASSLGTGAGEKLFF. The complete variable domain, with remaining parts taken from reference TRBV7-2 and TRBJ1-4, reads GAGVSQSPSNKVTEKGKDVELRCDPISGHTALYWYRQSLGQGLEFLIYFQGNSAPDKSGLPSDRFSAERTGGSVSTLTIQRTQQEDSAVYLCASSLGTGAGEKLFFGSGTQLSVL.